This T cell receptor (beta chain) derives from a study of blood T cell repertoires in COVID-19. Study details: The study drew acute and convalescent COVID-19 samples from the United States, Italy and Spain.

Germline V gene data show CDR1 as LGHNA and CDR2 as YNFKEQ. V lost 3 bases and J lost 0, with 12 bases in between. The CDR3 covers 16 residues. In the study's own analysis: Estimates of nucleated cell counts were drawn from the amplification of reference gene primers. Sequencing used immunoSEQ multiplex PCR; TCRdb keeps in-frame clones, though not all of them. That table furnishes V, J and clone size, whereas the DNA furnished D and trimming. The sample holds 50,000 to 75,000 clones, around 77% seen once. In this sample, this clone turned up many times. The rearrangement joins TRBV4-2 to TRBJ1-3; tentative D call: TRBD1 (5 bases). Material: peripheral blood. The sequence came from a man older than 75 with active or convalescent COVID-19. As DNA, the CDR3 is TGTGCCAGCAGCCAGTCCTCAGGGTCCTCTGGAAACACCATATATTTT. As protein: CASSQSSGSSGNTIYF.